This T cell receptor (beta chain) was sequenced in a study of OX40 agonist ivuxolimab in advanced cancers. Background on the study: The dose-escalation cohort had hepatocellular carcinoma, melanoma, renal cell or head and neck cancer. Among those enrolled, mean age was 60 years (range about 23 to 90) and approximately 83% were male.

The data were produced by immunoSEQ multiplex PCR, yet TCRdb's version contains in-frame clones alone and is incomplete. The repertoire holds some 84,000 clones, with approximately 90% as singletons. Germline V gene sequence: CDR1 MGHRA, CDR2 YSYEKL. Between the trimmed V and J ends, which lost 1 base and 9 bases, there was a span of 19 bases. This CDR3 spans 16 amino acids. Material: CD4+ or CD8+ T cells sorted from blood, obtained in a trial of the OX40 agonist ivuxolimab. The rearrangement links TRBV4-1 to TRBJ2-1; D unresolved. This clonotype was obtained from an adult with an advanced solid tumor such as melanoma, head and neck, liver or kidney cancer. CDR3 nucleotide sequence: TGCGCCAGCAGCCAAGCTCCCTCTGGAGTGGGTGGTGAGCAGTTCTTC. This translates into CASSQAPSGVGGEQFF.